The 16 T cell receptor beta chains below all came from one sample that was sequenced in a study of blood T cell repertoires in COVID-19. The method was immunoSEQ multiplex PCR; TCRdb's version includes in-frame clones alone and lacks a portion of them. Seen here are 400,000 to 500,000 clones, more than 75% observed once, and the top ten hold 1.5% to 2%. Sequencing was carried out using PBMCs or T cells enriched from blood (not recorded which). Source of these receptors: a woman aged 40-49 years who had recovered from COVID-19.

The J gene is TRBJ1-6, the V gene TRBV12-5, with 10 bases identical to TRBD1. The CDR3 totals 18 residues. Germline assignment: CDR1 LGHNT and CDR2 FRNRAP. V trimming: 6 bases; J trimming: 2 bases; junction bases outside the gene matches: 10. This CDR3 reads CASGSVRDRGPYNSPLHF. The CDR3 DNA reads TGTGCTAGTGGATCCGTCCGGGACAGGGGACCCTATAATTCACCCCTCCACTTT.

The chain is built from TRBV21-1 and TRBJ1-6. TRBV21-1 is given as a pseudogene. The CDR3 has 15 amino acids. CDR3 protein: CASSKAGGEHSPLHF. CDR3 DNA sequence: TGTGCCAGCAGCAAAGCGGGTGGGGAGCATTCACCCCTCCACTTT.

The CDR3 DNA reads TGTGCCAGCAGTTTACCCGGAACTCGGGGGAATGAGCAGTTCTTC. Amino acid sequence: CASSLPGTRGNEQFF. The V call is TRBV28, the J call TRBJ2-1; D might be TRBD2 (6 bases). Between the trimmed V and J ends, which lost 2 bases and 7 bases, there was a span of 15 bases. The CDR3 sequence is 15 residues long. Germline V gene sequence: CDR1 MDHEN, CDR2 SYDVKM.

The V and J genes are TRBV9 and TRBJ2-3; 12 bases match TRBD2. V was clipped by 3 bases and J by 5 bases; unmatched bases: 7. Germline CDR1 and CDR2: SGDLS and YYNGEE. CDR3 length: 16 residues. CDR3 in amino acids: CASSGASGRAGDTQYF. Written as DNA, the CDR3 is TGTGCCAGCAGCGGGGCTAGCGGGAGGGCTGGAGATACGCAGTATTTT.

V usage is TRBV6-5 and J usage is TRBJ1-2, with D uncertain. Germline V CDR1 and CDR2: MNHEY, SVGAGI. This CDR3 has 14 residues. Trimming took off 2 bases at V and 8 bases at J, with 15 bases between the two ends. Written as DNA, the CDR3 is TGTGCCAGCAGTTACGGGCCCCGAGGGTGGGGCTACACCTTC. Translation: CASSYGPRGWGYTF.

This clone has a single count. The chain joins TRBV11-3 to TRBJ2-5; no clear D. The CDR3 is made up of 11 amino acids. Trimming stripped 4 bases from V and 5 bases from J, with 5 bases between. Germline V gives CDR1 SGHNT, CDR2 YENEEA. The CDR3 bases are TGTGCCAGCAGCTCCGTGGAGACCCAGTACTTC. It yields the protein CASSSVETQYF. Full variable domain (outside the CDR3, taken from reference TRBV11-3 and TRBJ2-5): EAGVVQSPRYKIIEKKQPVAFWCNPISGHNTLYWYLQNLGQGPELLIRYENEEAVDDSQLPKDRFSAERLKGVDSTLKIQPAELGDSAVYLCASSSVETQYFGPGTRLLVL.

V gene TRBV27 combines with J gene TRBJ1-1; 7 bases are shared with TRBD1. Germline CDR1 is MNHEY and CDR2 is SMNVEV (reference sequence). CDR3 length: 14 residues. Germline trimming cut 7 bases from V and 5 bases from J; bases unmatched to any gene: 10. The CDR3 DNA sequence: TGTGCCAGCATTGCGGACAGGCGAGGAACTGAAGCTTTCTTT. Translation: CASIADRRGTEAFF.

The chain employs TRBV6-5 and TRBJ2-2, with D possibly TRBD2 on 6 matching bases. V gave up 1 base and J gave up 2 bases, with 11 bases separating them. Germline CDR1 MNHEY, CDR2 SVGAGI. The CDR3 sequence is 16 residues long. Here the CDR3 reads CASSYFQRVNTGELFF. The CDR3 region has the DNA TGTGCCAGCAGTTACTTCCAGCGGGTTAACACCGGGGAGCTGTTTTTT.

This clone was detected once. The CDR3 sequence: CASSETPGAGQETQYF. The DNA for the CDR3 is TGCGCCAGCAGTGAGACGCCGGGAGCCGGGCAAGAGACCCAGTACTTC. This chain links TRBV10-1 with TRBJ2-5, with D perhaps matching TRBD2 (6 bases). Trimming cost V 2 bases and J 2 bases, with 15 bases left between them. Germline CDR1 and CDR2: WNHNN and SYGVQD (reference sequence). This CDR3 is built from 16 residues.

The chain employs TRBV6-5 and TRBJ1-2; D is unclear. The CDR3 runs 15 residues. The germline CDR1 and CDR2 sequences are MNHEY and SVGAGI. Trimming removed 0 bases from V and 0 bases from J, with 8 bases in between. The CDR3 is CASSYSGLTNYGYTF. Written as DNA, the CDR3 is TGTGCCAGCAGTTACTCCGGGTTGACTAACTATGGCTACACCTTC.

This chain links TRBV19 with TRBJ1-6, with D unclear. Trimming removed 7 bases from V and 4 bases from J, with 20 bases in between. The length of the CDR3 is 17 residues. Germline lookup yields CDR1 LNHDA and CDR2 SQIVND (reference sequence). The CDR3 region is CASNNRQRELYNSPLHF. The CDR3 nucleotides are TGTGCCAGTAACAACCGCCAGAGGGAACTATATAATTCACCCCTCCACTTT.

The genes are TRBV4-1 and TRBJ2-7; 8 nucleotides agree with TRBD1. The CDR3 consists of 15 residues. Trimming at V came to 1 base and at J to 5 bases, leaving 7 bases not matched to a gene. The germline CDR1 and CDR2 sequences are MGHRA and YSYEKL. CDR3 residues: CASSQAFGQGDEQYF. CDR3 coding DNA: TGCGCCAGCAGCCAAGCTTTTGGACAGGGCGACGAGCAGTACTTC.

The chain recombines TRBV21-1 with TRBJ2-2; TRBD2 was called by the table and not checked on the DNA. TRBV21-1 is recorded as a pseudogene. The CDR3 sequence is 19 residues long. CDR3 in amino acids: CASSTTGTSGPGSTGELFF. The CDR3 DNA follows: TGTGCCAGCAGCACCACCGGGACTAGCGGGCCGGGGAGCACCGGGGAGCTGTTTTTT.

V usage is TRBV27 and J usage is TRBJ2-7; TRBD2 aligns across 7 bases. The CDR3 extends over 14 amino acids. V shed 5 bases and J 3 bases; nucleotides not matched to a gene: 7. Per the germline V gene, CDR1 is MNHEY and CDR2 is SMNVEV (reference sequence). CDR3 loop: CASSPDSGFYEQYF. CDR3 bases: TGTGCCAGCAGTCCCGATAGCGGGTTCTACGAGCAGTACTTC.

The chain is built from TRBV5-4 and TRBJ2-1, with 8 bases lining up with TRBD1. This CDR3 has 16 amino acids. The ends lost 0 bases at V and 5 bases at J; junction bases unmatched: 7. Germline V gene sequence: CDR1 SGHNT, CDR2 YYREEE (reference sequence). CDR3: CASSLALGQGNNEQFF. In nucleotides, the CDR3 is TGTGCCAGCAGCTTGGCCCTCGGACAGGGAAACAATGAGCAGTTCTTC.

The chain joins TRBV6-2 or TRBV6-3 to TRBJ1-1; D remains ambiguous. V lost 2 bases and J lost 6, with 7 bases in between. CDR3 length equals 12 residues. The germline V gene has CDR1 MNHEY and CDR2 SVGEGT. The CDR3 loop is CASSYQEAEAFF. The DNA for the CDR3 is TGTGCCAGCAGTTACCAAGAGGCTGAAGCTTTCTTT.